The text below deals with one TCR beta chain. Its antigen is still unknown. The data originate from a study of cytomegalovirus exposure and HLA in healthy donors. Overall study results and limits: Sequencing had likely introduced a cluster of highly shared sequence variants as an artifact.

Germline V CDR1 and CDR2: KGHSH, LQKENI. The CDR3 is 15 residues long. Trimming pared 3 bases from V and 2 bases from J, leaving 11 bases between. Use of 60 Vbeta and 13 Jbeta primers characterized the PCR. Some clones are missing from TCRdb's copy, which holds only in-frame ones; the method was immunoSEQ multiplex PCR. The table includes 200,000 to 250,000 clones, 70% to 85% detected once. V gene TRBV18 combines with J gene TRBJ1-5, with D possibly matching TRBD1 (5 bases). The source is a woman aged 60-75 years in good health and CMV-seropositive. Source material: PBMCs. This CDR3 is CASSPAGGGNQPQHF. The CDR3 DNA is TGTGCCAGCTCACCGGCGGGGGGGGGCAATCAGCCCCAGCATTTT. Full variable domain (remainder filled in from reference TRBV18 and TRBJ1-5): NAGVMQNPRHLVRRRGQEARLRCSPMKGHSHVYWYRQLPEEGLKFMVYLQKENIIDESGMPKERFSAEFPKEGPSILRIQQVVRGDSAAYFCASSPAGGGNQPQHFGDGTRLSIL.